Below, 22 T cell receptor beta chains from the same sample are listed, as sequenced in a study of blood T cell repertoires in COVID-19 (dated by TCRdb to 2018 to 2021). Receptor libraries were prepared by the immunoSEQ multiplex PCR assay. This immuneACCESS table, as held by TCRdb, lists in-frame sequences with V and J called but not all clones. Of the missing ones, under half trace to an unresolved V gene in checked studies; the others have no known cause. For this sample there are tens of thousands of clones; around 85% appear just once. Of the sample, 4% to 6% falls within the top ten clones. Material for sequencing was peripheral blood. These receptor sequences come from an elderly woman with active or convalescent COVID-19.

The chain is built from TRBV7-2 and TRBJ2-5; 9 bases line up with TRBD1. V shed 5 bases, J shed 3 bases, and the junction held 1 base outside the gene matches. The CDR3 runs to 13 residues. Germline assignment: CDR1 SGHTA and CDR2 FQGNSA. In nucleotides, the CDR3 is TGTGCCAGCAGCCGGGACAGGGAAGAGACCCAGTACTTC. It is translated as CASSRDREETQYF.

The chain combines TRBV18 with TRBJ1-5; D perhaps matches TRBD1 (5 bases). The CDR3 extends over 14 amino acids. Trimming shortened V by 5 bases and J by 0 bases, and 8 bases separated the two germline ends. In germline, CDR1 is KGHSH, CDR2 LQKENI. The CDR3 loop reads CASSDSNSNQPQHF. CDR3 DNA: TGTGCCAGCTCAGACAGCAATAGCAATCAGCCCCAGCATTTT.

This clone has just a few counts. The genes are TRBV29-1 and TRBJ1-3, with TRBD1 matching 8 bases. Trimming removed 1 base from V and 8 bases from J; junction bases left unmatched: 4. Germline V CDR1 and CDR2: SQVTM, ANQGSEA. There are 13 residues in the CDR3. The CDR3 protein is CSVEATGGDTIYF. The CDR3 bases are TGCAGCGTTGAAGCTACAGGGGGGGACACCATATATTTT.

The sample holds a few counts of this clone. A junction boundary mismatches the germline segment, possibly from a read error. The sample carries other DNA sequences with the same CDR3. V usage is TRBV19 and J usage is TRBJ2-1; the match to TRBD1 covers 8 bases. The CDR3 covers 17 residues. CDR1 is LNHDA, CDR2 SQIVND, per germline (reference sequence). The CDR3 here is CARSPGAGRTGRGEQFF. CDR3 nucleotides: TGTGCCCGTAGTCCCGGGGCGGGGAGGACAGGGCGGGGTGAGCAGTTCTTC.

The chain is built from TRBV4-3 and TRBJ1-4; 9 positions match TRBD1. Per the germline V gene, CDR1 is LGHNA and CDR2 is YSLEER. This CDR3 has 15 amino acids. V trimming: 4 bases; J trimming: 6 bases; junction bases outside the gene matches: 6. Here the CDR3 reads CASSRGQGSYEKLFF. CDR3 DNA: TGCGCCAGCAGCCGAGGACAGGGGAGTTATGAAAAACTGTTTTTT.

V and J are TRBV6-2 or TRBV6-3 and TRBJ2-1; 9 nucleotides match TRBD2. Germline trimming cut 6 bases from V and 2 bases from J; bases unmatched to any gene: 17. CDR1 is MNHEY, CDR2 SVGEGT, per germline. The CDR3 runs to 19 residues. The CDR3 loop is CASSPDLGGSGGTYNEQFF. The CDR3 nucleotides read TGTGCCAGCAGCCCCGATCTCGGTGGTAGCGGGGGCACCTACAATGAGCAGTTCTTC.

This chain links TRBV6-2 or TRBV6-3 with TRBJ2-2; 12 positions match TRBD2. CDR1 is MNHEY, CDR2 SVGEGT, per germline. Germline trimming cut 5 bases from V and 5 bases from J; bases unmatched to any gene: 9. The CDR3 is made up of 17 amino acids. CDR3: CASSAPVGLAGTGELFF. For the CDR3, the DNA is TGTGCCAGCAGTGCACCGGTCGGACTAGCGGGGACCGGGGAGCTGTTTTTT.

V is TRBV7-2 and J is TRBJ2-7; D unresolved. This CDR3 has 16 amino acids. V was trimmed by 1 base and J by 1 base, leaving 14 bases between them. Germline loops: CDR1 SGHTA, CDR2 FQGNSA. The DNA of the CDR3 is TGTGCCAGCAGCTTAGAGCCGGGTTTAACTTCCTACGAGCAGTACTTC. Translating it yields CASSLEPGLTSYEQYF.

The chain uses TRBV9 and TRBJ2-7; 12 bases agree with TRBD2. This CDR3 has 15 amino acids. J was trimmed by 2 bases and V by 2 bases; bases with no gene match: 2. CDR1 is SGDLS, CDR2 YYNGEE, per germline. In nucleotides, the CDR3 is TGTGCCAGCAGCGTTTCTAGCGGGAGGGCCTACGAGCAGTACTTC. This translates into CASSVSSGRAYEQYF. Based on the CDR3 plus reference TRBV9 and TRBJ2-7, the full variable domain is DSGVTQTPKHLITATGQRVTLRCSPRSGDLSVYWYQQSLDQGLQFLIQYYNGEERAKGNILERFSAQQFPDLHSELNLSSLELGDSALYFCASSVSSGRAYEQYFGPGTRLTVT.

There are a few counts of this clone. The rearrangement joins TRBV15 to TRBJ2-5; D is perhaps TRBD1 (5 bases). This CDR3 comprises 16 residues. CDR1 is LNHNV, CDR2 YYDKDF, per germline (reference sequence). V lost 0 bases, J lost 2 bases, and 13 bases lay in between. CDR3 coding DNA: TGTGCCACCAGCAGAGACACAGGTTTGGGTCAAGAGACCCAGTACTTC. This encodes CATSRDTGLGQETQYF.

The chain joins TRBV27 to TRBJ1-1; TRBD1 matches at 9 bases. The CDR3 runs to 14 residues. V lost 6 bases, J lost 7 bases, and 9 bases stayed unmatched. Germline V gene data show CDR1 as MNHEY and CDR2 as SMNVEV (reference sequence). The CDR3: CASSPWTGAGEAFF. CDR3 bases: TGTGCCAGCAGCCCATGGACAGGGGCGGGTGAAGCTTTCTTT.

CDR3 DNA sequence: TGTGCCAGCAGTTCCCTGACAGGGGTCGTCCAAGAGACCCAGTACTTC. Protein product: CASSSLTGVVQETQYF. V and J are TRBV28 and TRBJ2-5; 8 nucleotides line up with TRBD1. The trim removed 4 bases at V and 1 base at J, leaving 8 bases unmatched. CDR3 length equals 16 residues. CDR1 and CDR2 (germline): MDHEN, SYDVKM.

V usage is TRBV28 and J usage is TRBJ1-3, with TRBD1 matching over 12 bases. The CDR3 is made up of 18 amino acids. CDR1 is MDHEN and CDR2 is SYDVKM in the germline V gene. V lost 2 bases, J lost 4 bases, and 9 bases stayed unmatched. The CDR3 region is CASSLILGQGALGNTIYF. The CDR3 region has the DNA TGTGCCAGCAGTTTAATCTTGGGACAGGGGGCGCTCGGAAACACCATATATTTT.

V gene TRBV20-1 combines with J gene TRBJ2-5; D uncertain. Per germline, CDR1 DFQATT and CDR2 SNEGSKA (reference sequence). The V gene lost 8 bases and the J gene lost 4 bases, with 8 bases spanning the gap. The CDR3 loop spans 10 amino acids. CDR3 coding DNA: TGCAGTTCCGGCGGAGAGACCCAGTACTTC. Translated: CSSGGETQYF.

The gene calls are TRBV6-5 and TRBJ1-1; no reliable D call. Looked up from germline, CDR1 is MNHEY and CDR2 is SVGAGI. The CDR3 has 13 amino acids. The ends were cut back, 7 bases at V and 0 bases at J, with 9 bases in the middle. CDR3 loop: CASIGFLNTEAFF. CDR3 DNA: TGTGCCAGCATCGGGTTTTTGAACACTGAAGCTTTCTTT.

The rearrangement joins TRBV28 to TRBJ1-5; D may be TRBD1 (6 bases). This CDR3 comprises 15 residues. V dropped 5 bases and J dropped 4 bases, with 15 bases sitting between them. The germline gives CDR1 MDHEN, CDR2 SYDVKM. CDR3 coding DNA: TGTGCCAGCAGTCCCACAGGGAAAGCGAATCAGCCCCAGCATTTT. Protein sequence: CASSPTGKANQPQHF.

The rearrangement joins TRBV5-1 to TRBJ2-2; weak D call: TRBD2 (6 bases). The CDR3 totals 15 residues. Trimming shortened V by 0 bases and J by 1 base, and 7 bases separated the two germline ends. Germline CDR1 SGHRS, CDR2 YFSETQ. The chain's CDR3 is CASSLVAENTGELFF. CDR3 DNA sequence: TGCGCCAGCAGCTTGGTAGCGGAGAACACCGGGGAGCTGTTTTTT. The full variable domain, its missing parts supplied by reference TRBV5-1 and TRBJ2-2, is KAGVTQTPRYLIKTRGQQVTLSCSPISGHRSVSWYQQTPGQGLQFLFEYFSETQRNKGNFPGRFSGRQFSNSRSEMNVSTLELGDSALYLCASSLVAENTGELFFGEGSRLTVL.

The chain has TRBV27 and TRBJ2-3, with no clear D. The CDR3 is 14 amino acids. Deletions cut 3 bases from V and 7 bases from J, with 14 bases between. Germline V gene lookup returns CDR1 MNHEY and CDR2 SMNVEV (reference sequence). CDR3 in DNA: TGTGCCAGCAGTTTCTCCGGTCCCATAAATACGCAGTATTTT. It specifies CASSFSGPINTQYF.

The J gene is TRBJ2-7, the V gene TRBV6-5, with 9 bases identical to TRBD1. Trimming took 0 bases from V and 6 from J; bases not matched to a gene: 3. This CDR3 region has 14 residues. The germline V gene encodes CDR1 MNHEY and CDR2 SVGAGI. The CDR3 here is CASSYSQGASEQYF. The CDR3 bases are TGTGCCAGCAGTTACTCACAGGGGGCCAGCGAGCAGTACTTC.

The rearrangement uses TRBV7-9 and TRBJ2-1; D is perhaps TRBD2 (5 bases). The CDR3 has 13 residues. Per the germline V gene, CDR1 is SEHNR and CDR2 is FQNEAQ (reference sequence). V gave up 2 bases and J gave up 10 bases, with 12 bases separating them. CDR3 DNA: TGTGCCAGCAGCTTACTCCTTGGCGGGGAGCAGTTCTTC. It codes for CASSLLLGGEQFF.

This rearrangement joins TRBV19 to TRBJ2-2; tentative D call: TRBD2 (6 bases). Germline values: CDR1 LNHDA, CDR2 SQIVND (reference sequence). The V gene lost 5 bases and the J gene lost 1 base, with 11 bases spanning the gap. The CDR3 runs to 15 residues. In nucleotides, the CDR3 is TGTGCCAGTAGTGGGGGACTTAGGAACACCGGGGAGCTGTTTTTT. Protein: CASSGGLRNTGELFF.

The gene calls are TRBV5-4 and TRBJ2-1; weak D call: TRBD2 (5 bases). The CDR3 runs to 13 residues. The ends were cut back, 0 bases at V and 10 bases at J, with 11 bases in the middle. CDR1 and CDR2 (germline): SGHNT, YYREEE (reference sequence). The CDR3 DNA reads as TGTGCCAGCAGCTTGGAACACCCGGGGGAGCAGTTCTTC. This codes for CASSLEHPGEQFF.